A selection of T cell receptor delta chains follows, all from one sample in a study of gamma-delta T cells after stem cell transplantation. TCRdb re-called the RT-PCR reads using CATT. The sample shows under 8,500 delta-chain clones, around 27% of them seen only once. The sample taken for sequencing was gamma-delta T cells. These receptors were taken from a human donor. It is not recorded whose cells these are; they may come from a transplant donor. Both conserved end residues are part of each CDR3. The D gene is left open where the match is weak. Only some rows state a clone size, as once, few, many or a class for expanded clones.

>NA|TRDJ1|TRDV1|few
TGTGCTCTTGGGACGCTCTACGTCCGAGGGGATCTGGATACCGATAAACTCATCTTT
CALGTLYVRGDLDTDKLIF
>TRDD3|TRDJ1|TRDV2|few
TGTGCCTGTGACACTCTCACAGTACTGGGGGATCGGCGCACCGATAAACTCATCTTT
CACDTLTVLGDRRTDKLIF
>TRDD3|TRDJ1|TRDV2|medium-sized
TGTGCCTGTGACACTTTGAAGCCGACTGGGGGATTGAACACCGATAAACTCATCTTT
CACDTLKPTGGLNTDKLIF
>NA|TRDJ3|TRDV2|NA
TGTGCCTGTGACACCGTTCGGGATAAAGGTTCCTGGGACACCCGACAGATGTTTTTC
CACDTVRDKGSWDTRQMFF
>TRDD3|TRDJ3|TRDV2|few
TGTGCCTGTGACAGAGTCGGGGGGGGATACCTAAGCTCCTGGGACACCCGACAGATGTTTTTC
CACDRVGGGYLSSWDTRQMFF
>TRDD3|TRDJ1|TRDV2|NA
TGTGCCTGTGACACCGTGCGGACTGGGGGCCCTACGCGGGGAGTATTCGACACCGATAAACTCATCTTT
CACDTVRTGGPTRGVFDTDKLIF
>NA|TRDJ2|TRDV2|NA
TGTGCCTGTGACATATCGGCCCAACTCTTCTTT
CACDISAQLFF
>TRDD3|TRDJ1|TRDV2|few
TGTGCCTGTGACACCGTGGGAAGGCCCCTGACTGGGGGCCTTAAACTCATCTTT
CACDTVGRPLTGGLKLIF
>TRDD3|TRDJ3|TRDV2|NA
TGTGCCTGTGACGCGGTTACTGGGGGATCAAGAGGCTCCTGGGACACCCGACAGATGTTTTTC
CACDAVTGGSRGSWDTRQMFF
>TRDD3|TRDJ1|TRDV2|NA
TGTGCCTGTGACACCTACTGGGGGATACGAAACACCGATAAACTCATCTTT
CACDTYWGIRNTDKLIF
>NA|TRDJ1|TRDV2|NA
TGTGCCTGTGACACGTTAGGCGATTTTCCCGATAAACTCATCTTT
CACDTLGDFPDKLIF
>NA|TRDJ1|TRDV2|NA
TGTGCCTGTGACACGGTTGGGGGCTGGACCGATAAACTCATCTTT
CACDTVGGWTDKLIF
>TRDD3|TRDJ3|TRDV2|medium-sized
TGTGCCTGTGACACCGTAAGGGGGATATCCTCCTGGGACACCCGACAGATGTTTTTC
CACDTVRGISSWDTRQMFF
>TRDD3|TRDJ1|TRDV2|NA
TGTGCCTGTGACCCGTGGGGATACCCCCGGTACACCGATAAACTCATCTTT
CACDPWGYPRYTDKLIF